This T cell receptor beta chain was identified during a study of blood T cell repertoires in COVID-19. Study at large: T cells, B-cell-depleted T cells, or PBMCs supplied cDNA or gDNA.

The CDR3 is made up of 13 amino acids. Trimming removed 6 bases from V and 4 bases from J, with 12 bases in between. Germline V CDR1 and CDR2: MDHEN, SYDVKM. As handled by the study authors: It was from reference gene primer amplification that nucleated cell counts were estimated. Profiled with immunoSEQ multiplex PCR; TCRdb holds only in-frame clones, not every one. V and J calls and clone size come straight from that table; D and trimming were deduced from the DNA. The data contain roughly 300,000 clones, about 89% of them seen just once; the ten biggest clones take up approximately 7.8%. The sample comprised peripheral blood. The receptor's source is a woman aged 45-65 years who had recovered from COVID-19. The chain couples TRBV28 to TRBJ1-2; D not certain. The CDR3: CASRPTGFYGYTF. Written as DNA, the CDR3 is TGTGCCAGCAGACCCACGGGATTCTATGGCTACACCTTC.